The 30 T cell receptor beta chains in this list originate from one sample, sequenced in a study of neoadjuvant anti-PD-1 for oral cavity cancer. The table came from immunoSEQ multiplex PCR; TCRdb's copy has only in-frame clones and leaves some out. The data hold approximately 12,000 clones, with over 50% observed a single time. The starting material was tumor tissue, obtained before nivolumab (anti-PD-1) treatment. All receptors come from a person between 40 and 85 years old with oral cavity squamous cell carcinoma.

The genes are TRBV6-6 and TRBJ2-3, with D maybe TRBD1 (6 bases). V lost 2 bases to trimming and J lost 2 bases, with 11 bases between them. The CDR3 totals 15 residues. The germline gives CDR1 MNHNY, CDR2 SVGAGI (reference sequence). CDR3 nucleotide sequence: TGTGCCAGCAGTTACGACAGGACGGTCACAGATACGCAGTATTTT. The encoded protein is CASSYDRTVTDTQYF.

To note about this clone: This clone may be a read error of a much larger clone one base away. The chain recombines TRBV5-4 with TRBJ2-1, with D tentatively TRBD1 (5 bases). V was clipped by 4 bases and J by 2 bases, with 10 bases between them. Per germline, CDR1 SGHNT and CDR2 YYREEE (reference sequence). The CDR3 has 14 residues. CDR3 bases: TGTGCCAGCAGCCAAGAAGGGGCCTACAATGAGCAGTTCTTC. Amino acids: CASSQEGAYNEQFF. The full variable domain, rest sourced from reference TRBV5-4 and TRBJ2-1, is ETGVTQSPTHLIKTRGQQVTLRCSSQSGHNTVSWYQQALGQGPQFIFQYYREEENGRGNFPPRFSGLQFPNYSSELNVNALELDDSALYLCASSQEGAYNEQFFGPGTRLTVL.

The J gene is TRBJ2-7, the V gene TRBV2; D is ambiguous. V was shortened by 3 bases and J by 3 bases, with 15 bases between the two germline ends. Germline V lookup: CDR1 SNHLY, CDR2 FYNNEI. CDR3 length equals 15 residues. DNA of the CDR3: TGTGCCAGCAGTGAGACCAGCCGAGGTCTCTACGAGCAGTACTTC. Protein sequence: CASSETSRGLYEQYF.

This clone has a handful of counts. The rearrangement uses TRBV6-5 and TRBJ1-1, with TRBD1 as a possible D gene (6 bases). Trimming removed 2 bases at V and 4 bases at J, with 8 bases between. Germline V CDR1 and CDR2: MNHEY, SVGAGI. The CDR3 is 13 residues long. The CDR3 DNA follows: TGTGCCAGCAGTTACGGGGGCACCACTGAAGCTTTCTTT. This translates into CASSYGGTTEAFF.

Only one count was recorded for this clone. The chain links TRBV7-9 to TRBJ2-1; TRBD2 matches 9 bases. Germline CDR1 reads SEHNR; CDR2 reads FQNEAQ (reference sequence). CDR3 size: 14 residues. V gave up 5 bases and J gave up 5 bases; unmatched junction bases: 4. The CDR3, as DNA: TGTGCCAGCAGCCCTAGCGGGGCGAACAATGAGCAGTTCTTC. Translating it yields CASSPSGANNEQFF.

The rearrangement links TRBV29-1 to TRBJ2-7; 9 bases map to TRBD1. J gave up 1 base and V 7 bases, and 20 bases lay outside the gene matches. Looked up from germline, CDR1 is SQVTM and CDR2 is ANQGSEA. The CDR3 has 18 amino acids. The CDR3 loop reads CSASSIRGQGLGSYEQYF. The CDR3 bases are TGCAGCGCCTCATCGATCCGCGGACAGGGGTTGGGGTCCTACGAGCAGTACTTC.

The chain combines TRBV6-5 with TRBJ2-3; 8 bases line up with TRBD2. Unmatched junction bases numbered 9, after V lost 4 bases and J lost 6 bases. This CDR3 has 15 amino acids. CDR1 is MNHEY and CDR2 is SVGAGI in the germline V gene. This CDR3 reads CASSFGTSSFDTQYF. The CDR3 nucleotides are TGTGCCAGCAGTTTCGGGACTAGTTCATTTGATACGCAGTATTTT.

This clone was seen a handful of times. The chain uses TRBV2 and TRBJ2-1; D not certain. Germline V gene sequence: CDR1 SNHLY, CDR2 FYNNEI. V was clipped by 7 bases and J by 5 bases, with 12 bases between them. The CDR3 is 13 residues long. CDR3 coding DNA: TGTGCCAGCACAGAGCATAAAGACAATGAGCAGTTCTTC. Protein product: CASTEHKDNEQFF.

V gene TRBV4-1 combines with J gene TRBJ2-7, with TRBD1 identical over 8 bases. Trimming cost V 3 bases and J 5 bases; bases outside gene matches: 12. Germline V lookup: CDR1 MGHRA, CDR2 YSYEKL. This CDR3 comprises 16 residues. The CDR3 DNA reads TGCGCCAGCAGCCAGCCTGACAGGGGACAGCGGCACGAGCAGTACTTC. It yields the protein CASSQPDRGQRHEQYF.

This clone came up a few times. J is TRBJ1-2 and V is TRBV5-8; 12 bases match TRBD1. V dropped 4 bases and J dropped 4; count of bases not matched to a gene: 11. CDR3 length: 17 residues. The germline gives CDR1 SGHTS, CDR2 YDEGEE. This chain's CDR3 is CASSPGTGGAKGYGYTF. The CDR3 coding sequence is TGTGCCAGCAGCCCAGGGACAGGGGGCGCGAAGGGCTATGGCTACACCTTC.

The V call is TRBV11-2, the J call TRBJ2-7; D may be TRBD2 (6 bases). V shed 0 bases and J shed 3 bases, with 12 bases lying between them. This CDR3 has 15 residues. Germline CDR1 SGHAT, CDR2 FQNNGV. The CDR3 DNA reads as TGTGCCAGCAGCTTAGAACGGGAGCCGGGCTACGAGCAGTACTTC. This gives the protein CASSLEREPGYEQYF.

The chain joins TRBV7-3 to TRBJ2-3; tentatively, D is TRBD1 or TRBD2 (5 bases each). Germline-derived CDR1 and CDR2 are SGHTA and FQGTGA. Trimming removed 2 bases at V and 4 bases at J, with 10 bases between. CDR3 length: 14 amino acids. CDR3 protein: CASSLGGASDTQYF. The CDR3 coding sequence is TGTGCCAGCAGCTTAGGGGGTGCGTCAGATACGCAGTATTTT. The complete variable domain, with remaining parts taken from reference TRBV7-3 and TRBJ2-3, reads GAGVSQTPSNKVTEKGKYVELRCDPISGHTALYWYRQSLGQGPEFLIYFQGTGAADDSGLPNDRFFAVRPEGSVSTLKIQRTERGDSAVYLCASSLGGASDTQYFGPGTRLTVL.

The chain has TRBV28 and TRBJ2-1, with TRBD2 matching over 7 bases. The J segment lost 0 bases and the V segment lost 1 base, leaving 3 bases of the junction unmatched. The CDR3 loop spans 16 amino acids. Germline-derived CDR1 and CDR2 are MDHEN and SYDVKM. The CDR3 region is CASSLFGGDSYNEQFF. CDR3 sequence (DNA): TGTGCCAGCAGTTTATTTGGGGGGGACTCCTACAATGAGCAGTTCTTC.

V is TRBV5-1 and J is TRBJ2-1; no clear D. This CDR3 has 16 amino acids. Germline V CDR1 and CDR2: SGHRS, YFSETQ. Trimming took off 4 bases at V and 0 bases at J, with 14 bases between the two ends. The chain's CDR3 is CASSGSIHTSYNEQFF. CDR3 nucleotides: TGCGCCAGCAGCGGCTCAATTCATACCTCCTACAATGAGCAGTTCTTC.

The chain carries TRBV28 and TRBJ1-2, with D uncertain. The CDR3 is made up of 13 amino acids. Trimming stripped 3 bases from V and 2 bases from J, with 7 bases between. The germline V gene has CDR1 MDHEN and CDR2 SYDVKM. The CDR3 DNA is TGTGCCAGCAGTTTCTTAGGGAACTATGGCTACACCTTC. The encoded protein is CASSFLGNYGYTF.

The chain has TRBV20-1 and TRBJ2-2, with 8 bases lining up with TRBD2. CDR1 and CDR2 (germline): DFQATT, SNEGSKA (reference sequence). The CDR3 loop spans 11 amino acids. The V segment lost 8 bases and the J segment 7 bases; nucleotides outside the gene matches: 3. The CDR3 nucleotides read TGCAGTTCCCTAGCGGGCGGGGAGCTGTTTTTT. It translates to CSSLAGGELFF.

Worth noting for this clone: This may arise from a read error, as a much more abundant clone is one base away. The sample carries other DNA sequences with the same CDR3. The V call is TRBV7-9, the J call TRBJ2-7; D possibly corresponds to TRBD2 (6 bases). V gave up 3 bases and J gave up 2 bases, with 11 bases separating them. The CDR3 spans 14 residues. The germline V gene has CDR1 SEHNR and CDR2 FQNEAQ (reference sequence). CDR3 sequence (DNA): TGTGCCAGCAGCTTCCGGGACTTCACCTACGAGCAGTACTTC. The encoded protein is CASSFRDFTYEQYF.

This clone has more than one count but fewer than ten. The chain uses TRBV15 and TRBJ1-2, with D maybe TRBD1 (6 bases). CDR1 and CDR2 (germline): LNHNV, YYDKDF (reference sequence). Trimming removed 4 bases at V and 5 bases at J, with 8 bases between. This CDR3 spans 12 amino acids. CDR3 bases: TGTGCCACCAGCAAGGACAGATATGGCTACACCTTC. Translation gives CATSKDRYGYTF. Full variable domain (remainder filled in from reference TRBV15 and TRBJ1-2): DAMVIQNPRYQVTQFGKPVTLSCSQTLNHNVMYWYQQKSSQAPKLLFHYYDKDFNNEADTPDNFQSRRPNTSFCFLDIRSPGLGDTAMYLCATSKDRYGYTFGSGTRLTVV.

The chain combines TRBV18 with TRBJ2-1; 11 positions match TRBD2. V lost 3 bases to trimming and J lost 7 bases; unmatched junction nucleotides: 5. Germline CDR1 is KGHSH and CDR2 is LQKENI. This CDR3 is 15 amino acids long. CDR3 in amino acids: CASSPGLAGKNEQFF. The CDR3, as DNA: TGTGCCAGCTCACCCGGACTAGCGGGTAAGAATGAGCAGTTCTTC.

The chain carries TRBV29-1 and TRBJ2-7, with unresolved D. Germline V CDR1 and CDR2: SQVTM, ANQGSEA. V was shortened by 6 bases and J by 4 bases, with 16 bases between the two germline ends. CDR3 length: 13 amino acids. The CDR3 DNA is TGCAGCGTGACCGGTCACACGGCATACGAGCAGTACTTC. It translates to CSVTGHTAYEQYF.

The gene calls are TRBV11-1 and TRBJ2-3; 7 bases align to TRBD1. The ends lost 5 bases at V and 2 bases at J; junction bases unmatched: 7. Germline CDR1 reads SGHAT; CDR2 reads FQDESV (reference sequence). The CDR3 length is 15 residues. CDR3 sequence reads: CASSPKGQPTDTQYF. CDR3 nucleotide sequence: TGTGCCAGCAGCCCCAAGGGACAGCCCACAGATACGCAGTATTTT.

The V and J genes are TRBV18 and TRBJ2-1; 8 bases match TRBD2. The CDR3 consists of 16 residues. The ends lost 3 bases at V and 8 bases at J; junction bases unmatched: 12. CDR1 and CDR2 (germline): KGHSH, LQKENI. The CDR3 sequence is CASSPSGLASVDEQFF. CDR3 DNA sequence: TGTGCCAGCTCACCTAGCGGACTAGCTTCGGTCGATGAGCAGTTCTTC.

In this sample, this clone turned up a few times. The chain joins TRBV5-1 to TRBJ1-4; D possibly corresponds to TRBD1 (5 bases). The CDR3 length is 15 residues. Germline assignment: CDR1 SGHRS and CDR2 YFSETQ. The V end lost 0 bases, the J end lost 6 bases, and 12 bases lay between the germline ends. CDR3 sequence (DNA): TGCGCCAGCAGCTTGGCGGGGAGGGGAGATGAAAAACTGTTTTTT. Its protein product is CASSLAGRGDEKLFF. Combining the CDR3 with reference TRBV5-1 and TRBJ1-4 gives the whole variable domain KAGVTQTPRYLIKTRGQQVTLSCSPISGHRSVSWYQQTPGQGLQFLFEYFSETQRNKGNFPGRFSGRQFSNSRSEMNVSTLELGDSALYLCASSLAGRGDEKLFFGSGTQLSVL.

This clone was seen a single time. The rearrangement uses TRBV29-1 and TRBJ2-3, with TRBD2 matching 14 bases. V trimming: 7 bases; J trimming: 6 bases; junction bases outside the gene matches: 12. Germline V gives CDR1 SQVTM, CDR2 ANQGSEA. This CDR3 has 16 residues. DNA of the CDR3: TGCAGCGCCGGAGGGACTAGCGGGAGCGTAAGGGATACGCAGTATTTT. Encoded protein: CSAGGTSGSVRDTQYF.

The chain is built from TRBV9 and TRBJ1-5; 8 bases align to TRBD1. CDR1 SGDLS and CDR2 YYNGEE come from the germline V gene. This CDR3 comprises 16 residues. V was clipped by 4 bases and J by 6 bases; unmatched bases: 12. The CDR3 is CASSPHPDREVQPQHF. In DNA, the CDR3 is TGTGCCAGCAGCCCACACCCGGACAGGGAGGTTCAGCCCCAGCATTTT. Based on the CDR3 plus reference TRBV9 and TRBJ1-5, the full variable domain is DSGVTQTPKHLITATGQRVTLRCSPRSGDLSVYWYQQSLDQGLQFLIQYYNGEERAKGNILERFSAQQFPDLHSELNLSSLELGDSALYFCASSPHPDREVQPQHFGDGTRLSIL.

In its sample, this clone is medium-sized. The chain employs TRBV6-5 and TRBJ1-1, with D perhaps TRBD1 (6 bases). CDR1 is MNHEY, CDR2 SVGAGI, per germline. V gave up 6 bases and J gave up 5 bases, with 16 bases separating them. CDR3 length: 14 residues. DNA of the CDR3: TGTGCCAGCAGCTACCACAGGGAGGGGACTGAAGCTTTCTTT. Translated: CASSYHREGTEAFF.

This sequence joins TRBV19 and TRBJ2-3; 7 bases are shared with TRBD2. The trim removed 6 bases at V and 0 bases at J, leaving 6 bases unmatched. The CDR3 has 15 amino acids. Germline V lookup: CDR1 LNHDA, CDR2 SQIVND (reference sequence). Written as DNA, the CDR3 is TGTGCCAGTAGGGCCGAGCGGGAAAGCACAGATACGCAGTATTTT. Residues: CASRAERESTDTQYF.

V and J are TRBV7-3 and TRBJ2-6; D is perhaps TRBD2 (6 bases). The V end lost 4 bases, the J end lost 0 bases, and 16 bases lay between the germline ends. The CDR3 is 18 amino acids. Germline-derived CDR1 and CDR2 are SGHTA and FQGTGA. The CDR3 DNA reads TGTGCCAGCAGCTCCCGGGAGCGGGTGATCTCTGGGGCCAACGTCCTGACTTTC. Residues: CASSSRERVISGANVLTF.

The rearrangement links TRBV5-1 to TRBJ2-2; 7 nucleotides line up with TRBD1. This CDR3 contains 16 residues. V was clipped by 0 bases and J by 3 bases; unmatched bases: 5. Germline V gene data show CDR1 as SGHRS and CDR2 as YFSETQ. This CDR3 reads CASSLEGGWDTGELFF. For the CDR3, the DNA is TGCGCCAGCAGCTTGGAAGGGGGCTGGGACACCGGGGAGCTGTTTTTT.

This clone turned up a few times. The chain uses TRBV11-2 and TRBJ1-4, with D maybe TRBD1 (6 bases). V lost 4 bases and J 0 bases, leaving 9 bases between the germline ends. The CDR3 runs to 15 residues. Germline assignment: CDR1 SGHAT and CDR2 FQNNGV. CDR3 nucleotides: TGTGCCAGCAGCTGGACAGCCTCAACTAATGAAAAACTGTTTTTT. It is translated as CASSWTASTNEKLFF.